Listed below are T cell receptor beta chains from one sample, sequenced in a study of shared clonotypes between healthy human individuals. The assay was immunoSEQ multiplex PCR, and TCRdb's table has in-frame clones only and misses some. The profile covers 650,000 to 750,000 clones, with 55% to 75% appearing a single time and 1.8% taken by the ten largest. The sequenced sample was memory CD4+ T cells sorted from blood. Every receptor here comes from a woman aged 25 to 39 in good health. CDR3s include the opening cysteine and the closing phenylalanine or tryptophan. Each record gives: D gene, J gene, clone size, V gene, CDR3 protein, CDR3 DNA. D genes are given only for firm matches. A row's size may be missing; if present it is once, few, many or a size class.

D gene: .
J gene: TRBJ1-1
clone size: .
V gene: TRBV7-3
CDR3 protein: CASSSHMNTEAFF
CDR3 DNA: TGTGCCAGCAGCTCCCATATGAACACTGAAGCTTTCTTT

D gene: .
J gene: TRBJ2-1
clone size: .
V gene: TRBV5-1
CDR3 protein: CASSLEYPDNEQFF
CDR3 DNA: TGCGCCAGCAGCTTGGAGTACCCTGACAATGAGCAGTTCTTC

D gene: TRBD1
J gene: TRBJ1-2
clone size: .
V gene: TRBV7-6
CDR3 protein: CASSLWDRGGYGYTF
CDR3 DNA: TGTGCCAGCAGCCTATGGGACAGGGGGGGCTATGGCTACACCTTC

D gene: .
J gene: TRBJ1-3
clone size: .
V gene: TRBV7-9
CDR3 protein: CASSLAGAGNTIYF
CDR3 DNA: TGTGCCAGCAGCTTAGCAGGGGCTGGAAACACCATATATTTT

D gene: .
J gene: TRBJ1-2
clone size: few
V gene: TRBV4-2
CDR3 protein: CASSQDRWRDYTF
CDR3 DNA: TGTGCCAGCAGCCAAGATCGCTGGCGGGACTACACCTTC

D gene: .
J gene: TRBJ2-5
clone size: .
V gene: TRBV6-4
CDR3 protein: CASSDGYQETQYF
CDR3 DNA: TGTGCCAGCAGTGACGGATACCAAGAGACCCAGTACTTC

D gene: TRBD2
J gene: TRBJ2-3
clone size: .
V gene: TRBV28
CDR3 protein: CASSSPSMSGGRTDTQYF
CDR3 DNA: TGTGCCAGCAGTTCCCCCTCCATGTCGGGAGGCCGCACAGATACGCAGTATTTT

D gene: TRBD2
J gene: TRBJ2-1
clone size: .
V gene: TRBV29-1
CDR3 protein: CSISGSAVQFF
CDR3 DNA: TGCAGCATCAGCGGGAGTGCCGTGCAGTTCTTC

D gene: TRBD2
J gene: TRBJ2-3
clone size: .
V gene: TRBV7-9
CDR3 protein: CASSFSGEDTQYF
CDR3 DNA: TGTGCCAGCAGCTTCAGCGGGGAAGATACGCAGTATTTT

D gene: .
J gene: TRBJ1-4
clone size: .
V gene: TRBV2
CDR3 protein: CASRLSEKLFF
CDR3 DNA: TGTGCCAGCCGGCTGAGTGAAAAACTGTTTTTT

D gene: TRBD1
J gene: TRBJ2-7
clone size: once
V gene: TRBV27
CDR3 protein: CAPPGGGFREQSYEQYF
CDR3 DNA: TGTGCCCCCCCAGGGGGCGGATTTAGGGAACAATCCTACGAGCAGTACTTC

D gene: .
J gene: TRBJ2-2
clone size: .
V gene: TRBV9
CDR3 protein: CASSRRARGATGELFF
CDR3 DNA: TGTGCCAGCAGCAGACGGGCGAGAGGGGCCACCGGGGAGCTGTTTTTT

D gene: .
J gene: TRBJ1-5
clone size: .
V gene: TRBV10-2
CDR3 protein: CASSLYSNQPQHF
CDR3 DNA: TGCGCCAGCAGCCTCTATAGCAATCAGCCCCAGCATTTT

D gene: .
J gene: TRBJ2-7
clone size: .
V gene: TRBV7-9
CDR3 protein: CASSFPSPEQYF
CDR3 DNA: TGTGCCAGCAGCTTCCCCTCTCCCGAGCAGTACTTC

D gene: .
J gene: TRBJ2-3
clone size: .
V gene: TRBV5-4
CDR3 protein: CASSFRLDGGDTQYF
CDR3 DNA: TGTGCCAGCAGCTTTCGACTCGACGGGGGAGATACGCAGTATTTT

D gene: TRBD2
J gene: TRBJ2-5
clone size: few
V gene: TRBV7-9
CDR3 protein: CASSLDPGGQETQYF
CDR3 DNA: TGTGCCAGCAGCTTAGACCCGGGAGGCCAAGAGACCCAGTACTTC

D gene: .
J gene: TRBJ2-5
clone size: .
V gene: TRBV6-5
CDR3 protein: CASTSRVGEGETQYF
CDR3 DNA: TGTGCCAGCACCTCAAGGGTAGGGGAAGGCGAGACCCAGTACTTC

D gene: .
J gene: TRBJ1-5
clone size: once
V gene: TRBV28
CDR3 protein: CASLRGNSNQPQHF
CDR3 DNA: TGTGCCAGCTTGCGGGGAAATAGCAATCAGCCCCAGCATTTT

D gene: TRBD2
J gene: TRBJ2-2
clone size: once
V gene: TRBV5-4
CDR3 protein: CASSPLGLAGTNTGELFF
CDR3 DNA: TGTGCCAGCAGCCCCTTGGGACTAGCGGGGACGAACACCGGGGAGCTGTTTTTT

D gene: TRBD1
J gene: TRBJ1-1
clone size: .
V gene: TRBV10-3
CDR3 protein: CAISESDRVNTEAFF
CDR3 DNA: TGTGCCATCAGTGAGTCGGACAGGGTGAACACTGAAGCTTTCTTT

D gene: TRBD1
J gene: TRBJ1-2
clone size: .
V gene: TRBV19
CDR3 protein: CASSTAGGRNYGYTF
CDR3 DNA: TGTGCCAGTAGTACTGCAGGGGGCCGTAACTATGGCTACACCTTC

D gene: .
J gene: TRBJ1-1
clone size: once
V gene: TRBV13
CDR3 protein: CASSLALNTEAFF
CDR3 DNA: TGTGCCAGCAGCTTAGCGTTGAACACTGAAGCTTTCTTT

D gene: .
J gene: TRBJ2-7
clone size: once
V gene: TRBV21-1
CDR3 protein: CASSKSRDGTYEQYF
CDR3 DNA: TGTGCCAGCAGCAAATCACGGGACGGAACCTACGAGCAGTACTTC

D gene: .
J gene: TRBJ2-1
clone size: .
V gene: TRBV30
CDR3 protein: CAWSVGGTQFF
CDR3 DNA: TGTGCCTGGAGTGTGGGGGGAACGCAGTTCTTC

D gene: .
J gene: TRBJ2-6
clone size: .
V gene: TRBV11-2
CDR3 protein: CASSQDGTGTGANVLTF
CDR3 DNA: TGTGCCAGCAGCCAAGATGGTACGGGAACAGGGGCCAACGTCCTGACTTTC

D gene: .
J gene: TRBJ2-7
clone size: .
V gene: TRBV2
CDR3 protein: CASSVSGQSYEQYF
CDR3 DNA: TGTGCCAGCAGTGTGTCCGGACAGAGTTACGAGCAGTACTTC

D gene: .
J gene: TRBJ1-5
clone size: .
V gene: TRBV5-1
CDR3 protein: CASSLASGDKPQHF
CDR3 DNA: TGCGCCAGCAGCTTGGCGTCAGGGGATAAGCCCCAGCATTTT

D gene: .
J gene: TRBJ2-1
clone size: .
V gene: TRBV28
CDR3 protein: CASRRLDNEQFF
CDR3 DNA: TGTGCCAGCAGACGTTTAGACAATGAGCAGTTCTTC

D gene: .
J gene: TRBJ1-4
clone size: .
V gene: TRBV6-1
CDR3 protein: CASSGYSRLRSEKLFF
CDR3 DNA: TGTGCCAGCAGTGGCTACTCCCGACTTAGAAGTGAAAAACTGTTTTTT

D gene: TRBD2
J gene: TRBJ2-7
clone size: .
V gene: TRBV10-2
CDR3 protein: CASSGSGTTLEQYF
CDR3 DNA: TGCGCCAGCAGCGGCTCAGGGACTACTCTCGAGCAGTACTTC

D gene: TRBD1
J gene: TRBJ2-7
clone size: .
V gene: TRBV7-2
CDR3 protein: CASSSRQGANEQYF
CDR3 DNA: TGTGCCAGCAGCTCCCGACAGGGGGCCAACGAGCAGTACTTC

D gene: .
J gene: TRBJ2-7
clone size: few
V gene: TRBV7-5
CDR3 protein: CVRSYQVRTGGVEQYF
CDR3 DNA: TGTGTCAGAAGCTATCAGGTCCGGACAGGGGGCGTCGAGCAGTACTTC

D gene: .
J gene: TRBJ2-7
clone size: .
V gene: TRBV5-4
CDR3 protein: CASSLGTDRSYEQYF
CDR3 DNA: TGTGCCAGCAGCTTGGGGACGGACCGATCCTACGAGCAGTACTTC

D gene: TRBD1
J gene: TRBJ2-7
clone size: .
V gene: TRBV5-5
CDR3 protein: CASSLERGQGGHEQYF
CDR3 DNA: TGTGCCAGCAGCTTGGAGAGGGGACAGGGCGGACACGAGCAGTACTTC

D gene: TRBD2
J gene: TRBJ2-1
clone size: .
V gene: TRBV25-1
CDR3 protein: CASSELAGGYNEQFF
CDR3 DNA: TGTGCCAGCAGTGAACTAGCGGGAGGCTACAATGAGCAGTTCTTC

D gene: .
J gene: TRBJ1-1
clone size: .
V gene: TRBV2
CDR3 protein: CASTILTNKIEAFF
CDR3 DNA: TGTGCCAGCACCATACTGACAAATAAAATTGAAGCTTTCTTT

D gene: .
J gene: TRBJ1-1
clone size: .
V gene: TRBV7-6
CDR3 protein: CASSPRGGTSGTEAFF
CDR3 DNA: TGTGCCAGCAGCCCGAGGGGAGGGACCTCGGGGACTGAAGCTTTCTTT

D gene: TRBD2
J gene: TRBJ2-1
clone size: few
V gene: TRBV2
CDR3 protein: CASRPLAGYNEQFF
CDR3 DNA: TGTGCCAGCAGGCCACTAGCGGGGTACAATGAGCAGTTCTTC

D gene: .
J gene: TRBJ1-5
clone size: .
V gene: TRBV5-1
CDR3 protein: CASSLGTGTDQPQHF
CDR3 DNA: TGCGCCAGCAGCTTGGGAACAGGGACTGATCAGCCCCAGCATTTT

D gene: .
J gene: TRBJ2-3
clone size: .
V gene: TRBV5-4
CDR3 protein: CASSLPSIATDTQYF
CDR3 DNA: TGTGCCAGCAGCTTGCCTAGCATCGCCACAGATACGCAGTATTTT

D gene: .
J gene: TRBJ2-2
clone size: .
V gene: TRBV19
CDR3 protein: CASRSITGELFF
CDR3 DNA: TGTGCCAGTAGGTCAATTACCGGGGAGCTGTTTTTT

D gene: TRBD1
J gene: TRBJ1-2
clone size: .
V gene: TRBV18
CDR3 protein: CASSPEDRGFYGYTF
CDR3 DNA: TGTGCCAGCTCACCAGAGGACAGGGGATTCTATGGCTACACCTTC

D gene: .
J gene: TRBJ1-2
clone size: .
V gene: TRBV28
CDR3 protein: CASSFSGGLVSSGYTF
CDR3 DNA: TGTGCCAGCAGTTTCTCCGGCGGTCTGGTTTCGAGTGGCTACACCTTC

D gene: .
J gene: TRBJ2-3
clone size: .
V gene: TRBV7-2
CDR3 protein: CASRVQGGTDTQYF
CDR3 DNA: TGTGCCAGCAGGGTCCAAGGGGGCACAGATACGCAGTATTTT

D gene: TRBD1
J gene: TRBJ2-3
clone size: .
V gene: TRBV19
CDR3 protein: CASTRRQGTADTQYF
CDR3 DNA: TGTGCCAGTACCCGGAGACAGGGGACGGCAGATACGCAGTATTTT

D gene: TRBD1
J gene: TRBJ2-3
clone size: .
V gene: TRBV6-5
CDR3 protein: CASSDRGVGTDTQYF
CDR3 DNA: TGTGCCAGCAGCGACAGGGGGGTAGGCACAGATACGCAGTATTTT

D gene: TRBD1
J gene: TRBJ1-4
clone size: .
V gene: TRBV2
CDR3 protein: CASQGVNEKLFF
CDR3 DNA: TGTGCCAGTCAGGGGGTTAATGAAAAACTGTTTTTT

D gene: TRBD1
J gene: TRBJ1-5
clone size: .
V gene: TRBV27
CDR3 protein: CASNSGGTRQPQHF
CDR3 DNA: TGTGCCAGCAATTCAGGGGGCACACGTCAGCCCCAGCATTTT

D gene: .
J gene: TRBJ1-1
clone size: .
V gene: TRBV11-3
CDR3 protein: CASSLSQNTEAFF
CDR3 DNA: TGTGCCAGCAGCTTATCACAGAACACTGAAGCTTTCTTT